This T cell receptor beta chain was observed in a study of naive and memory T cell subsets. General study findings and limits: A few larger clonotypes appeared in naive repertoires, especially CD8, possibly memory cells re-expressing CD45RA. Activation and differentiation may alter RNA-based TCR counts.

This clonotype appeared a few times. Antigen unknown. An equimolar mix of two oligonucleotides served as the beta constant-region primer for TRBC1 and TRBC2. Four rounds of PCR amplified the ligated cDNA using nested alpha and beta constant-region primers plus SP2. Ligation attached a single-stranded oligonucleotide with a 12-nucleotide UMI and the SP2 primer to the cDNA 3' end. Each CDR3 protein is one row after TCRdb ran MiXCR on the UMI-ligation and nested PCR reads. The table lists over 90,000 distinct CDR3 sequences, 11% of them singletons. The specimen sequenced was naive CD4+ T cells from blood. This sequence originates from a human donor in good health.

This CDR3 reads CASSMEATGELFF. The CDR3 DNA reads TGTGCCAGCAGTATGGAGGCCACCGGGGAGCTGTTTTTT. The gene calls are TRBV2 and TRBJ2-2; perhaps TRBD2 as D (5 bases). The CDR3 totals 13 residues. V shed 5 bases and J shed 4 bases, with 8 bases lying between them. Germline CDR1 reads SNHLY; CDR2 reads FYNNEI.